The T cell receptor (beta chain) under discussion was sequenced for a study of cytomegalovirus exposure and HLA in healthy donors. General observations from the study: Reports indicate that TCR beta sequences accurately predicted the HLA-A and HLA-B alleles of most subjects. Sequencing artifact likely explains a cluster of highly shared sequence variants. When the data were analyzed later, several of the most significant clusters appeared to be linked to common viral pathogens.

This clone was seen a handful of times. Its antigen is currently unknown. In the PCR, 60 Vbeta and 13 Jbeta primers were used. TCRdb's copy holds only in-frame clones and misses some; the assay was immunoSEQ multiplex PCR. Found here are 55,000 to 70,000 clones, roughly 68% of them singletons; the top ten hold more than 9.5%. The germline CDR1 and CDR2 sequences are SGDLS and YYNGEE. Trimming removed 4 bases from V and 3 bases from J; junction bases left unmatched: 6. The CDR3 is 15 residues long. The sample comprised PBMCs. The sequence came from a woman in her sixties in good health and CMV-seropositive. The chain is built from TRBV9 and TRBJ2-2, with 7 positions matching TRBD1. The CDR3 nucleotides are TGTGCCAGCAGCAGGGGTCAGGGGGACACCGGGGAGCTGTTTTTT. This sequence encodes CASSRGQGDTGELFF.